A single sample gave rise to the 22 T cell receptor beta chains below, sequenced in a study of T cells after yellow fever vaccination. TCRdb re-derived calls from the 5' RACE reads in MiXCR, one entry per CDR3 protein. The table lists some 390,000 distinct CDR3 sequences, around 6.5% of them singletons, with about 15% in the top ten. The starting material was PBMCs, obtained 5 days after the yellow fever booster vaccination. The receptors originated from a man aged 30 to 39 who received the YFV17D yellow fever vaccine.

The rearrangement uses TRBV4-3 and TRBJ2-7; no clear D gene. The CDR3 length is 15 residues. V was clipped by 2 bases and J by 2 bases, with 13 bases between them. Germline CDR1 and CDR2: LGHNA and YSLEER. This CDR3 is CASSQRLGQTYEQYF. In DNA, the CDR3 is TGCGCCAGCAGCCAACGTTTAGGGCAGACCTACGAGCAGTACTTC.

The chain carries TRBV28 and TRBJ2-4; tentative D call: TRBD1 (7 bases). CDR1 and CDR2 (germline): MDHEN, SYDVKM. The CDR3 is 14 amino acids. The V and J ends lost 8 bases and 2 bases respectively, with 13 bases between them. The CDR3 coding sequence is TGTGCCAGCCGGAGGGGGCGCACCAAAAACATTCAGTACTTC. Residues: CASRRGRTKNIQYF. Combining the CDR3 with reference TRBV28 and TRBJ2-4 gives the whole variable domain DVKVTQSSRYLVKRTGEKVFLECVQDMDHENMFWYRQDPGLGLRLIYFSYDVKMKEKGDIPEGYSVSREKKERFSLILESASTNQTSMYLCASRRGRTKNIQYFGAGTRLSVL.

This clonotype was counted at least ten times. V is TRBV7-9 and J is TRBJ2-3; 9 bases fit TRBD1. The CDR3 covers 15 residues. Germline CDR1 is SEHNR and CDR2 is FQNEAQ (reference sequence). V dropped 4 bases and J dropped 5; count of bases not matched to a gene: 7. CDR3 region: CASSSRDREIDTQYF. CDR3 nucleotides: TGTGCCAGCAGCTCCCGGGACAGGGAGATAGATACGCAGTATTTT. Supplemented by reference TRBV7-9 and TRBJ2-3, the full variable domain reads DTGVSQNPRHKITKRGQNVTFRCDPISEHNRLYWYRQTLGQGPEFLTYFQNEAQLEKSRLLSDRFSAERPKGSFSTLEIQRTEQGDSAMYLCASSSRDREIDTQYFGPGTRLTVL.

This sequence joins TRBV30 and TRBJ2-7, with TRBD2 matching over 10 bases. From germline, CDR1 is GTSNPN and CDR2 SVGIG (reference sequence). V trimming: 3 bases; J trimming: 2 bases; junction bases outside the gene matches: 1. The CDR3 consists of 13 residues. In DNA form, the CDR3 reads TGTGCCTGGAGGACTAGCGGGCCCTACGAGCAGTACTTC. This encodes CAWRTSGPYEQYF.

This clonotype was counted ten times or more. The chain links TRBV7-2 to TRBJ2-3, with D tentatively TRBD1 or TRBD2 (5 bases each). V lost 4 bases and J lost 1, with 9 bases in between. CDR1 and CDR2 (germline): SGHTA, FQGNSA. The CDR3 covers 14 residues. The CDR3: CASSSWDRTDTQYF. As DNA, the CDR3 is TGTGCCAGCAGCTCCTGGGACCGCACAGATACGCAGTATTTT.

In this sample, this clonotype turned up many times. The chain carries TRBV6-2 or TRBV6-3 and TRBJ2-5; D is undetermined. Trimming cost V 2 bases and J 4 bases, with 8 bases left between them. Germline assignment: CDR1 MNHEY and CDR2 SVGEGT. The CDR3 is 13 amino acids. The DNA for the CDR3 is TGTGCCAGCAGTTACAGGGTGTTAGAGACCCAGTACTTC. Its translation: CASSYRVLETQYF.

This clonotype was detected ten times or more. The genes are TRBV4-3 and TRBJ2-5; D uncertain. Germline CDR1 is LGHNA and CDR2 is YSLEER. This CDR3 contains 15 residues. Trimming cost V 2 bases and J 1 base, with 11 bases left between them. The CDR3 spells CASSQNPGGQETQYF. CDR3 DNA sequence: TGCGCCAGCAGCCAAAACCCGGGCGGCCAAGAGACCCAGTACTTC.

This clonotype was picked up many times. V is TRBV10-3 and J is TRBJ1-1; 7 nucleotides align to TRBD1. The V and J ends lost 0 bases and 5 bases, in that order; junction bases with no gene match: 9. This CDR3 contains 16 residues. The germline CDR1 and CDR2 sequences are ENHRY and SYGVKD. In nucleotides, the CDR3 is TGTGCCATCAGTGAGTCGAACAGGGGAGGGTGGACTGAAGCTTTCTTT. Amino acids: CAISESNRGGWTEAFF.

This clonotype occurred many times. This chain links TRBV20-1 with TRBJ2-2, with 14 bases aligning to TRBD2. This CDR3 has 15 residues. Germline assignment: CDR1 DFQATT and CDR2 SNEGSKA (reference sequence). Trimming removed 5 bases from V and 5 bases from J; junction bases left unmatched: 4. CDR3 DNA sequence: TGCAGTGCTCCCGGGACTAGCGGGAGAACCGGGGAGCTGTTTTTT. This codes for CSAPGTSGRTGELFF.

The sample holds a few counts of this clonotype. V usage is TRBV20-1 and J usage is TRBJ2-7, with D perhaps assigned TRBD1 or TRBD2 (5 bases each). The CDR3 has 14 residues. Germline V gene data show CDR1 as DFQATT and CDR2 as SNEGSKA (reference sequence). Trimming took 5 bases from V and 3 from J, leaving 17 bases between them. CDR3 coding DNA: TGCAGTGCTGCCCCACCCGGGGCGATCTACGAGCAGTACTTC. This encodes CSAAPPGAIYEQYF.

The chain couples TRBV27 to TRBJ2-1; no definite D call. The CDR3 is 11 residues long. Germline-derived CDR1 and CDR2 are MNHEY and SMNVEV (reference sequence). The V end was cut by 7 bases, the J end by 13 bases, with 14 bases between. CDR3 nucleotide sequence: TGTGCCAGCACTTATCGTAACGCACAGTTCTTC. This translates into CASTYRNAQFF.

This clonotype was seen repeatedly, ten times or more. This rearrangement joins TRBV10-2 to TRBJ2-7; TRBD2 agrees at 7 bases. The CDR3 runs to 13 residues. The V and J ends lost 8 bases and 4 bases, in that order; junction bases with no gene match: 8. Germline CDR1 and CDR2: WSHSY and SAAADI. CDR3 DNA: TGCGCCAGCTCGAATAGCGGGCCGTACGAGCAGTACTTC. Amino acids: CASSNSGPYEQYF.

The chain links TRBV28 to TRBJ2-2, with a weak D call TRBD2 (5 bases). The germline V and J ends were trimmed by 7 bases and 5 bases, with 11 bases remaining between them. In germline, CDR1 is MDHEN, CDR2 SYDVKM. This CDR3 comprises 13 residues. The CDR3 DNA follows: TGTGCCAGCACCCAGGCGGGTACCGGGGAGCTGTTTTTT. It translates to CASTQAGTGELFF.

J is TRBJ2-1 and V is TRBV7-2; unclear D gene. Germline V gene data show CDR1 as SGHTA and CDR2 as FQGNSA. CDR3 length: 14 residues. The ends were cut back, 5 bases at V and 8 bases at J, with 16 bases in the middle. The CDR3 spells CASSQSSRGDEQFF. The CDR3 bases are TGTGCCAGCAGCCAAAGCTCTAGAGGTGATGAGCAGTTCTTC.

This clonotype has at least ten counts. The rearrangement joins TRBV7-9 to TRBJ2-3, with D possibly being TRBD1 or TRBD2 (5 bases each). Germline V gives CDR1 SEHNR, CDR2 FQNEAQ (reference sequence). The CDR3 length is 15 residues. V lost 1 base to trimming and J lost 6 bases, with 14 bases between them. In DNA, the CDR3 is TGTGCCAGCAGCTTAGACCCGGGACGGTGGGATACGCAGTATTTT. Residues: CASSLDPGRWDTQYF.

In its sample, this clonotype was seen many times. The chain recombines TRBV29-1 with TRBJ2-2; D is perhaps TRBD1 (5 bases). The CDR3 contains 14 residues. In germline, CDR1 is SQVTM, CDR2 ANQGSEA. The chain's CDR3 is CSAIDSRVTGELFF. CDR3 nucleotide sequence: TGCAGTGCAATCGACAGCCGAGTTACCGGGGAGCTGTTTTTT.

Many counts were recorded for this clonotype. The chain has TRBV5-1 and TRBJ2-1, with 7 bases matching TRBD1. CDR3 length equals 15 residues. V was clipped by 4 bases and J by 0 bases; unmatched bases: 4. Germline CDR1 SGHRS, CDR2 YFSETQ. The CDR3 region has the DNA TGCGCCAGCAGCAGGGGACAGAACTCCTACAATGAGCAGTTCTTC. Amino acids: CASSRGQNSYNEQFF.

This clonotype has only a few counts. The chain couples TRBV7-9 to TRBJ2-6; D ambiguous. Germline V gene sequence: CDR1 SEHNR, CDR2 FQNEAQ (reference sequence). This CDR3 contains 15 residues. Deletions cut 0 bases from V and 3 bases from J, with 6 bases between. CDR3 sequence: CASSLAELGANVLTF. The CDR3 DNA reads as TGTGCCAGCAGCTTAGCCGAACTTGGGGCCAACGTCCTGACTTTC.

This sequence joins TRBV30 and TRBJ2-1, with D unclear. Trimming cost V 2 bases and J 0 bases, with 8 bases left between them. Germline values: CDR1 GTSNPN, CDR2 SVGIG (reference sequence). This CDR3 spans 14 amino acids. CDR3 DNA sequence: TGTGCCTGGAGTCTCCGAAGCTCCTACAATGAGCAGTTCTTC. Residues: CAWSLRSSYNEQFF.

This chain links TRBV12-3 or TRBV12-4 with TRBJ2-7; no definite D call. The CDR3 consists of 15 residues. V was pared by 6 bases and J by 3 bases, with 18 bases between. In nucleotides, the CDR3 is TGTGCCAGCAGCTTGACTGGACCTCGAGGCTACGAGCAGTACTTC. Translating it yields CASSLTGPRGYEQYF.

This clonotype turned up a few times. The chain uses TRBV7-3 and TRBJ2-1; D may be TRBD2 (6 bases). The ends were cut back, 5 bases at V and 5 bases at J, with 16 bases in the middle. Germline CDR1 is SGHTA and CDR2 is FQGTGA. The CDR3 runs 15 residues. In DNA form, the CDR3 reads TGTGCCAGCAGCCCCGCCCTCGCGGGGAACAATGAGCAGTTCTTC. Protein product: CASSPALAGNNEQFF.

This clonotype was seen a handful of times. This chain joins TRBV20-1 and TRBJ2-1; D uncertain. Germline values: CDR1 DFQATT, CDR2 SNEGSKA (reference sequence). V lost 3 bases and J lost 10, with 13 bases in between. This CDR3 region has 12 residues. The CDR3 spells CSASPRLVEQFF. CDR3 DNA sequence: TGCAGTGCTAGCCCTCGACTTGTAGAGCAGTTCTTC.